This T cell receptor beta chain was documented in a study of cytomegalovirus exposure and HLA in healthy donors. General study findings and limits: Many donors shared some public TCRs, even though most TCR sequences were rare. The availability of immune exposure information extended only to CMV serostatus.

This PCR relied on a set of 60 Vbeta primers and 13 Jbeta primers. Assay used: immunoSEQ multiplex PCR; TCRdb lists only in-frame clones, some missing. The table shows roughly 160,000 clones, with 75% to 90% occurring only once. With respect to this clone: Its antigen is unidentified.

The sequence came from a man aged 30 to 45 in good health and CMV-seronegative. The sequenced sample consisted of PBMCs.

This CDR3 reads CSVASGTYEQYF. The CDR3, as DNA: TGCAGCGTTGCCAGCGGCACCTACGAGCAGTACTTC. V and J are TRBV29-1 and TRBJ2-7, with a weak D call TRBD2 (5 bases). Germline V lookup: CDR1 SQVTM, CDR2 ANQGSEA. Between the trimmed V and J ends, which lost 4 bases and 2 bases, there was a span of 9 bases. The CDR3 runs 12 residues.